This T cell receptor beta chain derives from a study of blood T cell repertoires in COVID-19. Everyone who took part was roughly 18 to 89 years old, and they came from fewer than 25 US areas. Participant-given clinical history determined each cohort assignment. Some clones are missing from TCRdb's copy, which holds only in-frame ones; the method was immunoSEQ multiplex PCR. The sample records roughly 240,000 clones, 75% to 90% being singletons. Germline lookup yields CDR1 SNHLY and CDR2 FYNNEI. This CDR3 region has 16 residues. V shed 6 bases, J shed 2 bases, and the junction held 9 bases outside the gene matches.

Material for sequencing was PBMCs or T cells enriched from blood (not recorded which). The genes are TRBV2 and TRBJ2-7, with TRBD1 matching over 11 bases. The clonotype originates from a man over 45 who had been exposed to COVID-19. Here the CDR3 reads CASRTTPGQGAYEQYF. The CDR3 region has the DNA TGTGCCAGCAGGACTACACCGGGACAGGGGGCCTACGAGCAGTACTTC.